The next 9 T cell receptor beta chains were all read from a single sample in a study of Graves' ophthalmopathy and Graves' hyperthyroidism. TCR beta CDR3 amplification used RNA transcripts. HTBI-primed RT-PCR formed the first round, and a multiplex PCR formed the second. TCRdb processed the multiplex PCR reads anew with MiXCR; each CDR3 protein has one entry. Of about 500,000 distinct CDR3 sequences listed, approximately 15% are singletons. The sample taken for sequencing was blood. These receptors came from a woman aged 25 to 39 with Graves' ophthalmopathy.

Many counts were recorded for this clonotype. The V call is TRBV6-1, the J call TRBJ1-6; TRBD1 agrees at 7 bases. The germline V gene encodes CDR1 MNHNS and CDR2 SASEGT. Germline trimming cut 4 bases from V and 10 bases from J; bases unmatched to any gene: 7. The CDR3 has 14 amino acids. CDR3 sequence: CASSAGGSRSPLHF. CDR3 sequence (DNA): TGTGCCAGCAGTGCAGGGGGTAGCCGATCACCCCTCCACTTT.

This clonotype was recorded many times. One end of the junction is discordant with germline, which a read error may explain. The chain carries TRBV30 and TRBJ2-5; no clear D gene. Germline values: CDR1 GTSNPN, CDR2 SVGIG (reference sequence). This CDR3 has 11 amino acids. The CDR3 reads CAWSGPATQHF. The CDR3 DNA is TGTGCCTGGAGTGGCCCCGCGACCCAGCACTTC.

This clonotype has a handful of counts. The chain uses TRBV24-1 and TRBJ1-1, with D perhaps TRBD1 (5 bases). Germline loops: CDR1 KGHDR, CDR2 SFDVKD. V was pared by 7 bases and J by 1 base, with 12 bases between. This CDR3 has 14 amino acids. The CDR3 here is CATRDKTGNTEAFF. The CDR3 bases are TGTGCCACCAGAGATAAAACAGGGAACACTGAAGCTTTCTTT.

V usage is TRBV27 and J usage is TRBJ1-6, with 7 nucleotides matching TRBD1. The J segment lost 7 bases and the V segment lost 2 bases, leaving 8 bases of the junction unmatched. Germline V gene sequence: CDR1 MNHEY, CDR2 SMNVEV (reference sequence). The CDR3 loop spans 16 amino acids. The CDR3: CASSLRTQGRNSPLHF. CDR3 sequence (DNA): TGTGCCAGCAGTTTACGGACACAGGGGCGGAATTCACCCCTCCACTTT.

This clonotype appeared many times. The V call is TRBV6-5, the J call TRBJ2-5; 8 positions match TRBD2. The CDR3 runs 15 residues. Germline lookup yields CDR1 MNHEY and CDR2 SVGAGI. Unmatched junction bases numbered 5, after V lost 0 bases and J lost 5 bases. The CDR3 loop reads CASSYSTSEAETQYF. CDR3 DNA sequence: TGTGCCAGCAGTTACTCGACTAGCGAGGCGGAGACCCAGTACTTC.

In its sample, this clonotype was seen many times. The chain employs TRBV19 and TRBJ1-2, with 7 bases identical to TRBD1. V lost 6 bases to trimming and J lost 4 bases; unmatched junction nucleotides: 5. Germline CDR1 LNHDA, CDR2 SQIVND (reference sequence). CDR3 size: 13 residues. The CDR3 loop reads CASSPRDSYGYTF. The CDR3 nucleotides are TGTGCCAGTAGCCCCCGGGACAGCTATGGCTACACCTTC.

This clonotype was counted many times. Here the CDR3 DNA reads TGTGCTAGTGGTTTAACAGGGCGGAACACTGAAGCTTTCTTT. Its protein is CASGLTGRNTEAFF. The genes are TRBV12-5 and TRBJ1-1; D perhaps matches TRBD1 (6 bases). The CDR3 is 14 residues long. Trimming shortened V by 3 bases and J by 1 base, and 9 bases separated the two germline ends. Per the germline V gene, CDR1 is LGHNT and CDR2 is FRNRAP.

This clonotype has at least ten counts. The chain's CDR3 is CASTPEQGNSYGYTF. Written as DNA, the CDR3 is TGTGCCAGCACCCCAGAACAGGGAAACTCTTATGGCTACACCTTC. The chain uses TRBV2 and TRBJ1-2; tentatively, D is TRBD1 (6 bases). V was pared by 7 bases and J by 5 bases, with 20 bases between. The CDR3 consists of 15 residues. Per germline, CDR1 SNHLY and CDR2 FYNNEI.

This clonotype was counted between two and nine times. The chain links TRBV7-2 to TRBJ1-2; D is possibly TRBD1 (5 bases). CDR1 is SGHTA, CDR2 FQGNSA, per germline. The CDR3 is 17 residues long. V was clipped by 1 base and J by 6 bases, with 21 bases between them. CDR3 in DNA: TGTGCCAGCAGCTTAGTGCTACCGGGGCCGGGCCCTGATGGCTACACCTTC. Its translation is CASSLVLPGPGPDGYTF.